The sequence of this T cell receptor beta chain was determined in a study of T cell repertoires in cytomegalovirus infection. Study background: Public TCR beta signatures were indicative of both CMV infection and a matching HLA type. Findings and limits, study-wide: In two of eight donors, the top clonotype was HLA-C-restricted CMV-specific.

One entry per CDR3 protein results from TCRdb running MiXCR on the reads. The sample records around 74,000 distinct CDR3 sequences, 3.5% to 4.5% being singletons. Germline assignment: CDR1 SGHRS and CDR2 YFSETQ. This CDR3 spans 12 amino acids. V gave up 1 base and J gave up 7 bases, with 9 bases separating them. This clonotype was observed at least ten times. Its antigen is as yet unknown. The sample taken for sequencing was PBMCs. The receptor's source is a human donor in good health (CMV status not recorded). Some clones in this sample may be carry-over from other donors' samples. This chain uses TRBV5-1 with TRBJ2-7; the D is unclear. The CDR3 nucleotides read TGCGCCAGCAGCTTGTACCCCCGGGAGCAGTACTTC. It encodes CASSLYPREQYF.